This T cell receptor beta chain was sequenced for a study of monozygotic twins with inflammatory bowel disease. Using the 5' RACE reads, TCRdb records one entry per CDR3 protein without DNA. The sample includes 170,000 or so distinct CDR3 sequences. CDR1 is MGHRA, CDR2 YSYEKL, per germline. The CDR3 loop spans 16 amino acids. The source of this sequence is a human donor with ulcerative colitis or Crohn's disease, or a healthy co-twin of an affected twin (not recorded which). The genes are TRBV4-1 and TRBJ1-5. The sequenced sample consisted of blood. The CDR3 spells CASSQELGAYVRPQHF.